These 32 T cell receptor beta chains share one sample of origin, sequenced in a study of Ad26.COV2.S vaccination and SARS-CoV-2 variants. Sequenced by immunoSEQ multiplex PCR; TCRdb stores in-frame clones only, minus some. The table records over 400,000 clones, about 88% of them present only once. The treatment is: about 20 received Ad26.COV2.S at low or high dose, single or two shots; 5 received placebo; per-sample allocation not given. Day 63 after the first vaccine or placebo injection was the time point for sampling. Sequenced here: peripheral blood, sampled in a trial of Ad26.COV2.S vaccine versus placebo. The receptors were sampled from a person aged 18-65 years who received the Ad26.COV2.S COVID-19 vaccine or a placebo.

This clone was observed a handful of times. This sequence joins TRBV6-1 and TRBJ1-3; no firm D call. The CDR3 consists of 15 residues. In germline, CDR1 is MNHNS, CDR2 SASEGT. Trimming shortened V by 2 bases and J by 0 bases, and 8 bases separated the two germline ends. The CDR3 here is CASSEIGDSGNTIYF. The CDR3 DNA sequence: TGTGCCAGCAGTGAAATCGGGGACTCTGGAAACACCATATATTTT.

V is TRBV7-3 and J is TRBJ2-4; a weak D match, TRBD2 (6 bases). The length of the CDR3 is 14 residues. The V gene's germline CDR1 is SGHTA and CDR2 FQGTGA. With 1 base removed from V and 8 bases from J, the gap between germline ends came to 12 bases. CDR3 bases: TGTGCCAGCAGCTTAAGCGGCAGGGAGGACATTCAGTACTTC. This encodes CASSLSGREDIQYF.

This rearrangement joins TRBV2 to TRBJ2-1; 7 nucleotides line up with TRBD1. Per the germline V gene, CDR1 is SNHLY and CDR2 is FYNNEI. V lost 4 bases, J lost 4 bases, and 7 bases stayed unmatched. The length of the CDR3 is 15 residues. The CDR3 protein is CASSGVQGIYNEQFF. CDR3 nucleotide sequence: TGTGCCAGCAGTGGGGTACAGGGGATATACAATGAGCAGTTCTTC.

The CDR3, as DNA: TGTGCCAGCAGCGTTCAAGGGGCCACCGGGGAGCTGTTTTTT. It translates to CASSVQGATGELFF. The rearrangement links TRBV9 to TRBJ2-2; tentatively, D is TRBD1 (5 bases). The CDR3 length is 14 residues. With 2 bases removed from V and 4 bases from J, the gap between germline ends came to 9 bases. Germline V gene lookup returns CDR1 SGDLS and CDR2 YYNGEE.

The chain employs TRBV4-3 and TRBJ1-4; D might be TRBD1 (6 bases). The V end was cut by 0 bases, the J end by 10 bases, with 12 bases between. The CDR3 totals 14 residues. Germline assignment: CDR1 LGHNA and CDR2 YSLEER. CDR3 nucleotide sequence: TGCGCCAGCAGCCAAGAGCAGGGGTTAGGAAAACTGTTTTTT. Translating it yields CASSQEQGLGKLFF.

This clone was counted once. CDR3 bases: TGTGCCAGCAGCCCTGAGGCGAGGCGCCCAGATACGCAGTATTTT. As protein: CASSPEARRPDTQYF. The chain combines TRBV13 with TRBJ2-3, with D uncertain. Germline loops: CDR1 PRHDT, CDR2 FYEKMQ (reference sequence). The ends were cut back, 5 bases at V and 4 bases at J, with 16 bases in the middle. The CDR3 runs to 15 residues.

J is TRBJ1-2 and V is TRBV5-4, with 8 bases fitting TRBD1. The J segment lost 1 base and the V segment lost 1 base, leaving 6 bases of the junction unmatched. Per germline, CDR1 SGHNT and CDR2 YYREEE (reference sequence). The CDR3 has 16 residues. The CDR3 coding sequence is TGTGCCAGCAGCTTGCCGGGACAGGAGCGTAACTATGGCTACACCTTC. Its protein is CASSLPGQERNYGYTF.

The V and J genes are TRBV28 and TRBJ1-5; TRBD1 matches 8 bases. V dropped 5 bases and J dropped 5; count of bases not matched to a gene: 8. CDR1 and CDR2 (germline): MDHEN, SYDVKM. This CDR3 has 15 amino acids. CDR3 protein: CASSVPTGAYQPQHF. CDR3 in DNA: TGTGCCAGCAGTGTTCCGACAGGGGCATATCAGCCCCAGCATTTT.

The chain has TRBV7-3 and TRBJ1-1; D uncertain. Trimming removed 1 base at V and 1 base at J, with 10 bases between. Germline CDR1 is SGHTA and CDR2 is FQGTGA. The CDR3 is 15 residues long. The CDR3 is CASSLSPGPNTEAFF. The CDR3 DNA sequence: TGTGCCAGCAGCTTAAGCCCGGGCCCGAACACTGAAGCTTTCTTT.

This chain joins TRBV6-2 or TRBV6-3 and TRBJ1-2; unclear D gene. V lost 6 bases to trimming and J lost 4 bases, with 18 bases between them. The CDR3 extends over 15 amino acids. Per the germline V gene, CDR1 is MNHEY and CDR2 is SVGEGT. The CDR3 reads CASSPRLEGIYGYTF. The CDR3 DNA reads TGTGCCAGCAGCCCCCGTTTGGAGGGTATCTATGGCTACACCTTC.

The rearrangement joins TRBV6-5 to TRBJ1-3; D ambiguous. V shed 2 bases and J shed 0 bases, with 11 bases lying between them. The V gene's germline CDR1 is MNHEY and CDR2 SVGAGI. The CDR3 length is 16 residues. This CDR3 is CASSYGLGGSGNTIYF. CDR3 nucleotide sequence: TGTGCCAGCAGTTACGGATTAGGAGGCTCTGGAAACACCATATATTTT.

This clone appeared once. This CDR3 reads CAIGIGEQFF. As DNA, the CDR3 is TGTGCCATCGGAATCGGTGAGCAGTTCTTC. V is TRBV10-3 and J is TRBJ2-1; D is uncertain. The CDR3 contains 10 residues. The V end was cut by 8 bases, the J end by 9 bases, with 8 bases between. Germline loops: CDR1 ENHRY, CDR2 SYGVKD.

The J gene is TRBJ2-3, the V gene TRBV4-1, with 7 bases identical to TRBD2. V gave up 4 bases and J gave up 0 bases; unmatched junction bases: 7. The germline V gene encodes CDR1 MGHRA and CDR2 YSYEKL. The CDR3 runs 16 residues. CDR3 residues: CASSPLLAFSTDTQYF. CDR3 bases: TGCGCCAGCAGCCCTCTACTAGCGTTTAGCACAGATACGCAGTATTTT.

This chain uses TRBV29-1 with TRBJ2-5; possible D gene TRBD2, 6 bases. V lost 4 bases and J 1 base, leaving 10 bases between the germline ends. Germline V lookup: CDR1 SQVTM, CDR2 ANQGSEA. This CDR3 has 13 residues. The chain's CDR3 is CSVGRGSQETQYF. The CDR3 nucleotides are TGCAGCGTTGGCCGGGGGTCCCAAGAGACCCAGTACTTC.

J is TRBJ2-7 and V is TRBV28, with D possibly matching TRBD2 (5 bases). From germline, CDR1 is MDHEN and CDR2 SYDVKM. The CDR3 is made up of 12 amino acids. Trimming removed 3 bases at V and 7 bases at J, with 10 bases between. The CDR3 loop is CASSLSQREQYF. The CDR3 DNA follows: TGTGCCAGCAGTTTGAGCCAGCGGGAGCAGTACTTC.

The gene calls are TRBV29-1 and TRBJ1-4, with D possibly matching TRBD1 (5 bases). Germline-derived CDR1 and CDR2 are SQVTM and ANQGSEA. This CDR3 has 13 residues. Trimming removed 3 bases from V and 6 bases from J, with 11 bases in between. The CDR3 sequence: CSVDLQGDEKLFF. In nucleotides, the CDR3 is TGCAGCGTTGACTTGCAGGGAGATGAAAAACTGTTTTTT.

In DNA form, the CDR3 reads TGTGCCATCAGTGAGTCAGCGGGAGGGCCCTACGAGCAGTACGTC. Its protein product is CAISESAGGPYEQYV. The rearrangement joins TRBV10-3 to TRBJ2-7; 10 bases fit TRBD2. CDR3 length equals 15 residues. The germline gives CDR1 ENHRY, CDR2 SYGVKD. Trimming at V came to 0 bases and at J to 2 bases, leaving 1 base not matched to a gene.

The chain links TRBV9 to TRBJ2-7, with 8 bases lining up with TRBD2. The CDR3 spans 16 residues. With V trimmed by 4 bases and J by 1 base, 10 bases remained unmatched. In germline, CDR1 is SGDLS, CDR2 YYNGEE. In DNA, the CDR3 is TGTGCCAGCAGCCCCAGAAGCGGGAGAGGGTCCTACGAGCAGTACGTC. Protein sequence: CASSPRSGRGSYEQYV.

The genes are TRBV7-2 and TRBJ2-7, with TRBD1 identical over 12 bases. CDR1 is SGHTA and CDR2 is FQGNSA in the germline V gene. After removal of 3 bases from V and 2 bases from J, the junction contained 5 bases not matched to a gene. The CDR3 has 16 residues. The CDR3: CASSFTGQGAPYEQYF. The CDR3 DNA reads TGTGCCAGCAGCTTCACGGGACAGGGGGCCCCCTACGAGCAGTACTTC.

The V gene is TRBV27, the J gene TRBJ1-2, with D possibly matching TRBD1 (5 bases). V was trimmed by 4 bases and J by 13 bases, leaving 25 bases between them. The germline V gene encodes CDR1 MNHEY and CDR2 SMNVEV (reference sequence). The CDR3 spans 15 residues. CDR3 in DNA: TGTGCCAGCAGTTATACTCCGGGACTCCGTATGGCTAGCACCTTC. Residues: CASSYTPGLRMASTF.

J is TRBJ2-2 and V is TRBV7-6; the match to TRBD1 covers 7 bases. V shed 6 bases and J 0 bases; nucleotides not matched to a gene: 10. Per the germline V gene, CDR1 is SGHVS and CDR2 is FNYEAQ. The CDR3 totals 17 residues. As DNA, the CDR3 is TGTGCCAGCAGACACACAGGGGTTAGACCGAACACCGGGGAGCTGTTTTTT. It codes for CASRHTGVRPNTGELFF.

CDR3 nucleotide sequence: TGTGCCAGCAGTTTAGGTTCAGCAACTGAAGCTTTCTTT. Translating it yields CASSLGSATEAFF. The chain joins TRBV27 to TRBJ1-1; D call uncertain. The germline CDR1 and CDR2 sequences are MNHEY and SMNVEV (reference sequence). This CDR3 contains 13 residues. The V end lost 2 bases, the J end lost 5 bases, and 9 bases lay between the germline ends.

This CDR3 is CASSLGTGFNQPQHF. The CDR3 nucleotides read TGTGCCAGCAGCTTAGGGACAGGCTTCAATCAGCCCCAGCATTTT. The gene calls are TRBV7-9 and TRBJ1-5, with 7 bases matching TRBD1. This CDR3 is built from 15 residues. Germline V gives CDR1 SEHNR, CDR2 FQNEAQ (reference sequence). V shed 1 base, J shed 3 bases, and the junction held 3 bases outside the gene matches.

CDR3 bases: TGTGCCAGCAGCCAAGAGCGGGCGACCTACAATGAGCAGTTCTTC. The encoded protein is CASSQERATYNEQFF. The chain employs TRBV4-2 and TRBJ2-1; tentatively, D is TRBD2 (5 bases). V was pared by 0 bases and J by 2 bases, with 8 bases between. This CDR3 is 15 amino acids long. Germline V gene data show CDR1 as LGHNA and CDR2 as YNFKEQ.

This rearrangement joins TRBV5-1 to TRBJ2-1; TRBD2 aligns across 8 bases. Looked up from germline, CDR1 is SGHRS and CDR2 is YFSETQ. The ends lost 0 bases at V and 7 bases at J; junction bases unmatched: 3. CDR3 length equals 14 residues. The CDR3 sequence is CASSLVPSGNEQFF. CDR3 nucleotides: TGCGCCAGCAGCTTGGTCCCTAGCGGGAATGAGCAGTTCTTC.

V is TRBV25-1 and J is TRBJ2-3; TRBD1 matches 7 bases. Germline CDR1 reads MGHDK; CDR2 reads SYGVNS. V shed 8 bases and J 4 bases; nucleotides not matched to a gene: 0. This CDR3 contains 11 residues. The CDR3 here is CASGQADTQYF. The CDR3 DNA reads as TGTGCCAGCGGACAGGCAGATACGCAGTATTTT.

The V gene is TRBV28, the J gene TRBJ2-2; D gene uncertain. The CDR3 runs 18 residues. Germline CDR1 and CDR2: MDHEN and SYDVKM. V lost 5 bases and J 1 base, leaving 20 bases between the germline ends. The CDR3 DNA reads as TGTGCCAGCAGTCCCCTGGAGTTTGGCAGGAAGAACACCGGGGAGCTGTTTTTT. Residues: CASSPLEFGRKNTGELFF.

This chain connects TRBV7-9 to TRBJ2-7, with D uncertain. V was shortened by 3 bases and J by 6 bases, with 15 bases between the two germline ends. CDR3 size: 14 residues. CDR1 and CDR2 (germline): SEHNR, FQNEAQ (reference sequence). The CDR3 sequence is CASSLASGLGEQYF. DNA of the CDR3: TGTGCCAGCAGCTTGGCGTCCGGATTGGGCGAGCAGTACTTC. The full variable domain, in which reference TRBV7-9 and TRBJ2-7 provide the parts outside the CDR3, is DTGVSQNPRHKITKRGQNVTFRCDPISEHNRLYWYRQTLGQGPEFLTYFQNEAQLEKSRLLSDRFSAERPKGSFSTLEIQRTEQGDSAMYLCASSLASGLGEQYFGPGTRLTVT.

The V and J genes are TRBV2 and TRBJ2-5; D perhaps matches TRBD1 (6 bases). Per the germline V gene, CDR1 is SNHLY and CDR2 is FYNNEI. Trimming took off 7 bases at V and 2 bases at J, with 14 bases between the two ends. The CDR3 has 14 amino acids. The CDR3 protein is CASTWDILQETQYF. CDR3 sequence (DNA): TGTGCCAGCACCTGGGACATCCTTCAAGAGACCCAGTACTTC.

The chain employs TRBV29-1 and TRBJ1-3; D call uncertain. CDR1 SQVTM and CDR2 ANQGSEA come from the germline V gene. With 1 base removed from V and 4 bases from J, the gap between germline ends came to 8 bases. The CDR3 runs 13 residues. CDR3 nucleotides: TGCAGCGTTGAAGGGACCGCAGGAAACACCATATATTTT. Amino acid sequence: CSVEGTAGNTIYF. The variable domain in full, with the rest retrieved from reference TRBV29-1 and TRBJ1-3, is SAVISQKPSRDICQRGTSLTIQCQVDSQVTMMFWYRQQPGQSLTLIATANQGSEATYESGFVIDKFPISRPNLTFSTLTVSNMSPEDSSIYLCSVEGTAGNTIYFGEGSWLTVV.

The CDR3 reads CASKILVDTQYF. The CDR3 DNA reads TGTGCCAGCAAGATACTAGTCGATACGCAGTATTTT. This rearrangement joins TRBV6-4 to TRBJ2-3; D may be TRBD2 (5 bases). V was pared by 7 bases and J by 6 bases, with 11 bases between. CDR1 is MRHNA, CDR2 SNTAGT, per germline. This CDR3 is built from 12 residues.

This chain links TRBV5-1 with TRBJ2-7, with 9 bases that match TRBD1. Germline loops: CDR1 SGHRS, CDR2 YFSETQ. The trim removed 5 bases at V and 2 bases at J, leaving 5 bases unmatched. The length of the CDR3 is 14 residues. The CDR3 sequence: CASSLDRGAYEQYV. The CDR3 DNA reads TGCGCCAGCAGTCTAGACAGGGGGGCCTACGAGCAGTACGTC.